A single sample is the source of the 19 T cell receptor beta chains below, sequenced in a study of blood T cells in healthy people across ages. Sample-barcoded 5' priming and a J-beta primer mix drove a second PCR of about 6 to 11 cycles. Using its own MiXCR run on the 5' RACE reads, TCRdb lists one record per CDR3 protein. The sample carries roughly 680,000 distinct CDR3 sequences, 40% to 65% recorded once. Specimen: blood. All receptors derive from a woman of 80 years or more in good health.

J is TRBJ2-1 and V is TRBV7-2; 12 bases fit TRBD1. Germline V gives CDR1 SGHTA, CDR2 FQGNSA. The V gene end was trimmed by 5 bases and the J gene end by 8 bases; junction bases not matched to a gene: 10. The CDR3 is 16 residues long. The CDR3 DNA reads as TGTGCCAGCAGCACGGTTGGGACAGGGGGCGTCGATGAGCAGTTCTTC. Translating gives CASSTVGTGGVDEQFF.

V gene TRBV7-2 combines with J gene TRBJ2-3; the match to TRBD2 covers 10 bases. The CDR3 length is 14 residues. Germline loops: CDR1 SGHTA, CDR2 FQGNSA. With V trimmed by 5 bases and J by 8 bases, 7 bases remained unmatched. The CDR3 spells CASSMGLASGTQYF. The DNA of the CDR3 is TGTGCCAGCAGCATGGGACTAGCGTCGGGTACGCAGTATTTT.

This clonotype has ten or more counts. V usage is TRBV4-3 and J usage is TRBJ2-1, with 11 bases lining up with TRBD1. From germline, CDR1 is LGHNA and CDR2 YSLEER. This CDR3 is 16 amino acids long. J was trimmed by 8 bases and V by 1 base; bases with no gene match: 7. CDR3 loop: CASSQGPGQGEDEQFF. The CDR3 nucleotides read TGCGCCAGCAGCCAAGGACCGGGACAGGGGGAAGATGAGCAGTTCTTC.

Turning to this clonotype: A read error may explain this, as a much larger clone is one base away. The genes are TRBV3-1 and TRBJ2-7; no firm D call. The CDR3 totals 14 residues. Trimming took off 1 base at V and 2 bases at J, with 9 bases between the two ends. CDR1 LGHDT and CDR2 YNNKEL come from the germline V gene (reference sequence). The CDR3: CASSQGSRPYEQYF. CDR3 bases: TGTGCCAGCAGCCAAGGTAGCAGACCCTACGAGCAGTACTTC.

As concerns this clonotype: This sequence may be a read error, since a much larger clone differs from it by one base. This chain joins TRBV7-2 and TRBJ2-3; D not resolved. With 5 bases removed from V and 8 bases from J, the gap between germline ends came to 17 bases. The CDR3 covers 14 residues. Germline lookup yields CDR1 SGHTA and CDR2 FQGNSA. CDR3 nucleotide sequence: TGTGCCAGCAGCCGAGGAAAGGGTGCAGGTACGCAGTATTTT. This codes for CASSRGKGAGTQYF.

In DNA, the CDR3 is TGTGCCAGCAGCCCCCGCCGTAGGGGGTCCTACAATGAGCAGTTCTTC. Translating it yields CASSPRRRGSYNEQFF. This chain uses TRBV11-1 with TRBJ2-1; tentatively, D is TRBD1 (6 bases). The CDR3 runs 16 residues. The V end was cut by 5 bases, the J end by 1 base, with 15 bases between. Per the germline V gene, CDR1 is SGHAT and CDR2 is FQDESV (reference sequence).

This chain connects TRBV27 to TRBJ2-5; the D is unclear. The CDR3 runs 16 residues. Germline assignment: CDR1 MNHEY and CDR2 SMNVEV (reference sequence). The V end was cut by 4 bases, the J end by 0 bases, with 15 bases between. The CDR3 DNA sequence: TGTGCCAGCAGTTCCCGCTCAGTGCCCTACCAAGAGACCCAGTACTTC. Translating it yields CASSSRSVPYQETQYF.

This clonotype was picked up a small number of times. The chain recombines TRBV20-1 with TRBJ2-5; 9 positions match TRBD1. This CDR3 has 14 residues. Looked up from germline, CDR1 is DFQATT and CDR2 is SNEGSKA (reference sequence). The trim removed 3 bases at V and 5 bases at J, leaving 7 bases unmatched. The CDR3 here is CSASVGQGIETQYF. The CDR3 bases are TGCAGTGCTAGCGTCGGACAGGGGATTGAGACCCAGTACTTC.

This clonotype was counted once. The genes are TRBV14 and TRBJ2-7; possibly TRBD1 for D (5 bases). The V and J ends lost 0 bases and 0 bases respectively, with 9 bases between them. The germline V gene has CDR1 SGHDN and CDR2 FVKESK. The CDR3 runs 15 residues. This CDR3 reads CASSQDRQRSYEQYF. The CDR3 DNA reads as TGTGCCAGCAGCCAAGATAGACAGCGCTCCTACGAGCAGTACTTC. The full variable domain, in which reference TRBV14 and TRBJ2-7 provide the parts outside the CDR3, is EAGVTQFPSHSVIEKGQTVTLRCDPISGHDNLYWYRRVMGKEIKFLLHFVKESKQDESGMPNNRFLAERTGGTYSTLKVQPAELEDSGVYFCASSQDRQRSYEQYFGPGTRLTVT.

The chain links TRBV12-3 or TRBV12-4 to TRBJ2-5, with 12 bases lining up with TRBD2. This CDR3 spans 15 amino acids. Trimming at V came to 4 bases and at J to 11 bases, leaving 11 bases not matched to a gene. DNA for the CDR3: TGTGCCAGCAGTTCAGGACTAGCGGGACTCAATGAGCAGTACTTC. Protein product: CASSSGLAGLNEQYF.

This clonotype was counted at least ten times. This chain uses TRBV6-5 with TRBJ1-6, with D hard to call. V shed 6 bases and J shed 3 bases, with 9 bases lying between them. Germline assignment: CDR1 MNHEY and CDR2 SVGAGI. The CDR3 consists of 14 residues. The DNA of the CDR3 is TGTGCCAGCAGGGGAAGGGTCTATAATTCACCCCTCCACTTT. This encodes CASRGRVYNSPLHF.

The chain is built from TRBV28 and TRBJ1-1, with 7 positions matching TRBD1. This CDR3 contains 15 residues. With V trimmed by 5 bases and J by 3 bases, 9 bases remained unmatched. CDR1 is MDHEN, CDR2 SYDVKM, per germline. CDR3 protein: CASSILTGPHTEAFF. In DNA form, the CDR3 reads TGTGCCAGCAGTATCTTGACAGGGCCGCACACTGAAGCTTTCTTT.

The chain links TRBV20-1 to TRBJ2-1; D is unresolved. The germline V and J ends were trimmed by 6 bases and 2 bases, with 14 bases remaining between them. CDR1 DFQATT and CDR2 SNEGSKA come from the germline V gene (reference sequence). The CDR3 contains 14 residues. CDR3 bases: TGCAGTGCCCCCTGGCAGCTCCCCTACAATGAGCAGTTCTTC. Translation gives CSAPWQLPYNEQFF.

The genes are TRBV6-2 or TRBV6-3 and TRBJ2-4; TRBD1 matches 7 bases. The DNA end lines up better with TRBJ2-7; the J call may be wrong. Germline CDR1 is MNHEY and CDR2 is SVGEGT. The CDR3 contains 14 residues. Written as DNA, the CDR3 is TGTGCCAGCAGTTACAGACAGGGAAAAACCGAGCAGTACTTC. Translated, it gives CASSYRQGKTEQYF.

Concerning this clonotype itself: A clone one base away is much larger, so this may be a read error. This sequence joins TRBV7-9 and TRBJ2-1; D perhaps matches TRBD2 (5 bases). The tail of the sequence fits TRBJ2-7 better, so the J call may be wrong. Germline values: CDR1 SEHNR, CDR2 FQNEAQ (reference sequence). The CDR3 runs 15 residues. The CDR3 DNA follows: TGTGCCAGCAGCCTTCCCAGAGGGCCCTACAATGAGCAGTACTTC. Its translation: CASSLPRGPYNEQYF.

The chain carries TRBV28 and TRBJ2-1, with D possibly TRBD2 on 6 matching bases. Germline V gene data show CDR1 as MDHEN and CDR2 as SYDVKM. V was cut by 8 bases and J by 8 bases, with 10 bases left in between. The CDR3 sequence is 11 residues long. The CDR3 reads CASGTLDEQFF. For the CDR3, the DNA is TGTGCCAGCGGGACTTTGGATGAGCAGTTCTTC.

This clonotype was found a few times. The chain carries TRBV14 and TRBJ2-5, with TRBD1 matching over 8 bases. V was clipped by 5 bases and J by 2 bases; unmatched bases: 4. The germline gives CDR1 SGHDN, CDR2 FVKESK. This CDR3 has 14 residues. CDR3 protein: CASSGQGWQETQYF. The DNA for the CDR3 is TGTGCCAGCAGCGGACAGGGTTGGCAAGAGACCCAGTACTTC.

Worth noting for this clonotype: Just one base apart from a much larger clone, this may be a read error. CDR3 region: CAGSPGTGGAYGYTF. CDR3 in DNA: TGTGCCGGCAGCCCCGGGACAGGGGGCGCCTATGGCTACACCTTC. The genes are TRBV7-2 and TRBJ1-2, with 12 positions matching TRBD1. This CDR3 contains 15 residues. Germline values: CDR1 SGHTA, CDR2 FQGNSA.

This clonotype occurred many times. The chain couples TRBV12-3 or TRBV12-4 to TRBJ2-4; 7 bases are a match to TRBD2. The CDR3 extends over 14 amino acids. With V trimmed by 3 bases and J by 6 bases, 5 bases remained unmatched. The CDR3 loop reads CASSFRLAANIQYF. CDR3 in DNA: TGTGCCAGCAGTTTTCGACTAGCTGCAAACATTCAGTACTTC.